The 10 T cell receptor beta chains reported below all come from one sample, sequenced in a study of radiotherapy plus CTLA-4 blockade in lung cancer. Sequenced by immunoSEQ multiplex PCR; TCRdb stores in-frame clones only, minus some. The sample includes 25,000 to 35,000 clones, around 79% seen only once; the top ten take under 8%. Source: peripheral blood, taken from a patient treated with radiotherapy plus ipilimumab. These receptors all come from a human donor with non-small cell lung cancer who had stable disease on radiotherapy plus ipilimumab.

The V gene is TRBV5-1, the J gene TRBJ2-5; the D gene is possibly TRBD2 (6 bases). The CDR3 is 15 amino acids. The germline CDR1 and CDR2 sequences are SGHRS and YFSETQ. The germline V and J ends were trimmed by 0 bases and 0 bases, with 9 bases remaining between them. The CDR3 here is CASSLAGAYQETQYF. DNA of the CDR3: TGCGCCAGCAGCTTGGCGGGAGCCTACCAAGAGACCCAGTACTTC.

This clone was found a few times. The chain recombines TRBV6-1 with TRBJ2-7; weak D call: TRBD2 (5 bases). The germline V and J ends were trimmed by 6 bases and 3 bases, with 9 bases remaining between them. This CDR3 is 12 amino acids long. Germline CDR1 MNHNS, CDR2 SASEGT. The CDR3 sequence is CASSQTIYEQYV. For the CDR3, the DNA is TGTGCCAGCAGCCAGACTATCTACGAGCAGTACGTC.

V gene TRBV18 combines with J gene TRBJ1-2; D ambiguous. Between the trimmed V and J ends, which lost 0 bases and 4 bases, there was a span of 6 bases. This CDR3 has 13 amino acids. The germline V gene encodes CDR1 KGHSH and CDR2 LQKENI. The CDR3: CASSPPIFYGYTF. CDR3 nucleotide sequence: TGTGCCAGCTCACCACCGATCTTCTATGGCTACACCTTC.

V is TRBV29-1 and J is TRBJ2-7, with D perhaps matching TRBD1 (5 bases). Germline CDR1 reads SQVTM; CDR2 reads ANQGSEA. V dropped 4 bases and J dropped 1 base, with 11 bases sitting between them. This CDR3 region has 13 residues. Here the CDR3 reads CSVAVSGSYEQYV. DNA for the CDR3: TGCAGCGTTGCGGTGTCAGGGTCCTACGAGCAGTACGTC.

The V gene is TRBV7-2, the J gene TRBJ2-1; 8 positions match TRBD2. Germline lookup yields CDR1 SGHTA and CDR2 FQGNSA. The V gene end was trimmed by 1 base and the J gene end by 9 bases; junction bases not matched to a gene: 2. The CDR3 extends over 13 amino acids. CDR3 nucleotide sequence: TGTGCCAGCAGCTTAGAGGGACTAGGTGAGCAGTTCTTC. It encodes CASSLEGLGEQFF.

This clone has just a few counts. In the same sample, other DNA sequences code for this CDR3. The genes are TRBV5-1 and TRBJ2-1; D unresolved. CDR1 and CDR2 from the germline V gene are SGHRS and YFSETQ. The CDR3 contains 12 residues. The V end lost 1 base, the J end lost 10 bases, and 9 bases lay between the germline ends. The CDR3 bases are TGCGCCAGCAGCTTGTCTCTAGGGGAGCAGTTCTTC. Its translation: CASSLSLGEQFF. Looking up the rest from reference TRBV5-1 and TRBJ2-1 gives the full variable domain: KAGVTQTPRYLIKTRGQQVTLSCSPISGHRSVSWYQQTPGQGLQFLFEYFSETQRNKGNFPGRFSGRQFSNSRSEMNVSTLELGDSALYLCASSLSLGEQFFGPGTRLTVL.

The chain joins TRBV5-5 to TRBJ1-3; 8 bases map to TRBD1. CDR3 length: 18 residues. The V segment lost 2 bases and the J segment 4 bases; nucleotides outside the gene matches: 14. Germline assignment: CDR1 SGHKS and CDR2 YYEKEE (reference sequence). CDR3 in DNA: TGTGCCAGCAGCTTTAGGAGGACCTGGACAGGGCTGGGAAACACCATATATTTT. Translating gives CASSFRRTWTGLGNTIYF.

V usage is TRBV7-9 and J usage is TRBJ1-2; no clear D gene. The CDR3 extends over 15 amino acids. Germline V gene data show CDR1 as SEHNR and CDR2 as FQNEAQ (reference sequence). Trimming left V 4 bases short and J 8 bases short, with 20 bases between. The CDR3 loop is CASSSPGSARQGYTF. CDR3 nucleotide sequence: TGTGCCAGCAGCTCCCCCGGGTCCGCGCGGCAAGGCTACACCTTC.

This clone was seen a few times. The chain links TRBV12-2 to TRBJ1-5; the table calls TRBD1, which could not be checked here. TRBV12-2 is a known pseudogene. This CDR3 comprises 16 residues. The CDR3 DNA reads as TGTGCAAGTCGCTTAGAACAGATAGTTAGCAATCAGCCCCAGCATTTT. It yields the protein CASRLEQIVSNQPQHF.

The rearrangement uses TRBV19 and TRBJ1-1; D unresolved. This CDR3 spans 14 amino acids. The germline V gene encodes CDR1 LNHDA and CDR2 SQIVND (reference sequence). Trimming took 1 base from V and 5 from J, leaving 11 bases between them. The CDR3 is CASSIAVTGTEAFF. CDR3 bases: TGTGCCAGTAGTATAGCCGTAACTGGAACTGAAGCTTTCTTT.